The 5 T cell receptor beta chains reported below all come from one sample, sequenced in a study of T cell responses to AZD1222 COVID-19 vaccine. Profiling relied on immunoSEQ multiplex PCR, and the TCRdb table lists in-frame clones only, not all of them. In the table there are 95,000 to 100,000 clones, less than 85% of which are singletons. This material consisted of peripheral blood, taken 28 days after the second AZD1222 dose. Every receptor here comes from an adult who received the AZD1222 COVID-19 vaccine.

The CDR3 region has the DNA TGTGCCAGCCTTCGGGACAGAGACTTCAATGAGCAGTTCTTC. It specifies CASLRDRDFNEQFF. The chain couples TRBV6-5 to TRBJ2-1; 7 bases line up with TRBD1. This CDR3 contains 14 residues. Germline V lookup: CDR1 MNHEY, CDR2 SVGAGI. V lost 8 bases to trimming and J lost 6 bases; unmatched junction nucleotides: 10.

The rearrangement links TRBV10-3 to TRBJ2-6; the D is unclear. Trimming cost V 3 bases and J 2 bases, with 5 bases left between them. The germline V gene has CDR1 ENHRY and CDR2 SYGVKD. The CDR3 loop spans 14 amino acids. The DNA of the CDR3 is TGTGCCATCAGTGATACAGCTGGGGCCAACGTCCTGACTTTC. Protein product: CAISDTAGANVLTF.

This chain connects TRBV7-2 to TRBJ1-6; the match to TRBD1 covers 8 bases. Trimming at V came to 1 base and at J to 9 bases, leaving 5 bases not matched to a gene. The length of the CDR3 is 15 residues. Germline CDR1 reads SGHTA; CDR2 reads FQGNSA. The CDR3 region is CASSLGQGLGSPLHF. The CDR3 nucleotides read TGTGCCAGCAGCTTAGGACAGGGGTTAGGTTCACCCCTCCACTTT.

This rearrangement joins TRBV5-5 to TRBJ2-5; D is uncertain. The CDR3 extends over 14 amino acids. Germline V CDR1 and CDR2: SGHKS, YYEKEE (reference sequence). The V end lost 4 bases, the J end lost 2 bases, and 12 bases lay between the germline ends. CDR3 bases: TGTGCCAGCAGCCCCGTTATGGGGCAAGAGACCCAGTACTTC. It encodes CASSPVMGQETQYF.

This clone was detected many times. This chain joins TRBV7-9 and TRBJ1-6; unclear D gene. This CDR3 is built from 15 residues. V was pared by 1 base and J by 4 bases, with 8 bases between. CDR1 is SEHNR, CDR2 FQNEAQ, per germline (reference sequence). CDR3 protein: CASSLGSPYNSPLHF. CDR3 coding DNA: TGTGCCAGCAGCTTAGGGTCCCCTTATAATTCACCCCTCCACTTT.